The T cell receptor beta chain under discussion was sequenced for a study of technical replicates of blood from a few donors. Assay: immunoSEQ multiplex PCR; the TCRdb copy retains only in-frame clones and omits some. Among 65,000 to 95,000 clones listed, around 97% were seen once. CDR1 MNHEY and CDR2 SVGAGI come from the germline V gene. Between the trimmed V and J ends, which lost 1 base and 5 bases, there was a span of 14 bases. This CDR3 is built from 15 residues. V gene TRBV6-5 combines with J gene TRBJ1-2; D is unclear. This TCR came from a human donor in good health. The sequenced material came from T cells isolated from PBMCs. The CDR3 DNA reads as TGTGCCAGCAGTTACTTCCCATCTACGGGATATGGCTACACCTTC. This codes for CASSYFPSTGYGYTF.